This T cell receptor (beta chain) came from a study of post-analysis software for immune sequencing data. Points from the study as a whole: Relative to controls, patients had about 5 TRBV segments at higher frequency, with TRBV5-6, TRBV5-1 and TRBV20-1 among these. Relative to controls, patients with multiple sclerosis showed significantly lower normalized Chao1 diversity.

Every TCR beta cDNA library bore unique molecular identifiers. TCRdb passed the PCR reads through MiXCR, listing each CDR3 protein once. The table has about 770,000 distinct CDR3 sequences, just over 45% seen once; the top ten hold roughly 4.5%. For this clonotype: As yet, its antigen is unknown.

Trimming left V 1 base short and J 4 bases short, with 10 bases between. This CDR3 region has 13 residues. The germline V gene has CDR1 SQVTM and CDR2 ANQGSEA. Input material: blood. This sequence was found in a girl under 18 with multiple sclerosis. The V gene is TRBV29-1, the J gene TRBJ1-1; D uncertain. Written as DNA, the CDR3 is TGCAGCGTTGAAGGGGGAGGACGCACTGAAGCTTTCTTT. Amino acids: CSVEGGGRTEAFF.